A selection of T cell receptor beta chains follows, all from one sample in a study of blood T cell repertoires in COVID-19. Repertoires were generated with immunoSEQ multiplex PCR, while TCRdb's copy carries only in-frame clones and drops some. This table holds around 310,000 clones, more than 80% found once. Sequencing was done on a sample of peripheral blood. All receptors derive from a woman between 25 and 40 years old with COVID-19, enrolled during active disease. The CDR3 runs from the conserved cysteine through the conserved F or W. D genes are given only for firm matches. Not every row has a clone size; where given, it reads once, few, many or a size class.

j_call | d_call | clone_size | v_call | cdr3_nt | cdr3_aa
TRBJ1-3 | TRBD1 | NA | TRBV9 | TGTGCCAGCAGCATTCGGACAGGGTGGGGAAACACCATATATTTT | CASSIRTGWGNTIYF
TRBJ2-1 | NA | NA | TRBV2 | TGTGCCAGCAGTGAAAGGCAGGGCTCCTACAATGAGCAGTTCTTC | CASSERQGSYNEQFF
TRBJ1-1 | TRBD1 | NA | TRBV11-2 | TGTGCCAGCAGCCTAGAAACGACAGGGAAAGCTTTCTTT | CASSLETTGKAFF
TRBJ2-1 | TRBD2 | NA | TRBV7-2 | TGTGCCAGCAGCTCGGGACTAGCGGGCATACAGTTCTTC | CASSSGLAGIQFF
TRBJ2-1 | TRBD2 | NA | TRBV12-3/TRBV12-4 | TGTGCCAGCAACCGGCGGGAGGGGAATGAGCAGTTCTTC | CASNRREGNEQFF
TRBJ2-3 | TRBD2 | NA | TRBV12-5 | TGTGCTAGTGGTTCGGGGAGGGTAACAGATACGCAGTATTTT | CASGSGRVTDTQYF
TRBJ2-1 | NA | NA | TRBV6-1 | TGTGCCAGCAGCCCCTCCTCGGGAGATGATAAGCAGTTCTTC | CASSPSSGDDKQFF
TRBJ1-2 | TRBD1 | once | TRBV5-6 | TGTGCCAGCAGCCCGTATCGACAGGGAGCTAACTATGGCTACACCTTC | CASSPYRQGANYGYTF
TRBJ2-5 | TRBD2 | NA | TRBV14 | TGTGCCAGCAGCCAACCCCTAGCGGGAGCCGGAGAGACCCAGTACTTC | CASSQPLAGAGETQYF
TRBJ2-1 | NA | NA | TRBV20-1 | TGCAGTGCTAACGCGGTCAATGAGCAGTTCTTC | CSANAVNEQFF
TRBJ2-5 | TRBD1 | NA | TRBV19 | TGTGCCAGTAGTACCGCGGGACAGGGACAGACCCAGTACTTC | CASSTAGQGQTQYF
TRBJ1-1 | TRBD1 | NA | TRBV19 | TGTGCCAGTAGTAAGGGGACAGGAGCTTTCTTT | CASSKGTGAFF
TRBJ2-2 | TRBD2 | NA | TRBV30 | TGTGCCTGGAGTCGGACTAGCGGGACCCAGCGGGGGGAGCTGTTTTTT | CAWSRTSGTQRGELFF
TRBJ2-7 | TRBD2 | NA | TRBV9 | TGTGCCAGCAGCGTAGCACCGGGACTAGCGGGAGGGATTGCCTACGAGCAGTACTTC | CASSVAPGLAGGIAYEQYF
TRBJ1-2 | NA | NA | TRBV29-1 | TGCAGCGGGACAACAGGGTTCGGCTACACCTTC | CSGTTGFGYTF
TRBJ1-1 | TRBD1 | NA | TRBV9 | TGTGCCAGCAGCCCACACCGGACAGGGTACGACACTGAAGCTTTCTTT | CASSPHRTGYDTEAFF
TRBJ1-1 | NA | NA | TRBV9 | TGTGCCAGCAGCGCCCGGGGGGGGCATTTAGGGAACACTGAAGCTTTCTTT | CASSARGGHLGNTEAFF
TRBJ2-7 | NA | NA | TRBV12-3/TRBV12-4 | TGTGCCAGCAGAGGGGGCTCCTACGAGCAGTACTTC | CASRGGSYEQYF
TRBJ2-7 | NA | few | TRBV14 | TGTGCCAGCAGCCAAGGGTCCCGGAGTGGCCACAGGGAGCAGTACTTC | CASSQGSRSGHREQYF
TRBJ1-4 | NA | NA | TRBV5-8 | TGTGCCAGCTTGAAAGACAGGTTAAATGAAAAACTGTTTTTT | CASLKDRLNEKLFF
TRBJ1-2 | NA | once | TRBV3-1/TRBV3-2 | TGTGCCAGCAGCCAAGGGCTCGCAGGTAACTATGGCTACACCTTC | CASSQGLAGNYGYTF
TRBJ2-7 | TRBD2 | NA | TRBV5-8 | TGTGCCAGCACCCCGGGACTAGCGGCCTACGAGCAGTACTTC | CASTPGLAAYEQYF
TRBJ2-3 | NA | NA | TRBV18 | TGTGCCAGCTCCAAGGCAGGGGTCACAGATACGCAGTATTTT | CASSKAGVTDTQYF
TRBJ2-7 | TRBD2 | NA | TRBV5-4 | TGTGCCAGCAGCTTGGGGACAGCGGGGGCCTACGAGCAGTACTTC | CASSLGTAGAYEQYF
TRBJ1-5 | TRBD1 | once | TRBV4-1 | TGCGCCAGCAGCCCATTTCGGGCAGGGGGCGCCGGCCCGACCAGGGGTCAGCCCCAGCATTTT | CASSPFRAGGAGPTRGQPQHF
TRBJ2-1 | TRBD2 | NA | TRBV12-3/TRBV12-4 | TGTGCCAGCAGTCCGGGACTAGTTTCTGAGCAGTTCTTC | CASSPGLVSEQFF
TRBJ2-5 | NA | NA | TRBV11-2 | TGTGCCAGCAGCGGGGGGGGGCTCCAAGAGACCCAGTACTTC | CASSGGGLQETQYF
TRBJ2-1 | TRBD2 | NA | TRBV5-1 | TGCGCCAGCAGCTTTGGACTAGCGGGAGTCAATGAGCAGTTCTTC | CASSFGLAGVNEQFF
TRBJ2-5 | NA | NA | TRBV5-1 | TGCGCCAGCAGCTTGCCTCCCGAAGATGAGAAAGAGACCCAGTACTTC | CASSLPPEDEKETQYF
TRBJ1-5 | TRBD1 | NA | TRBV4-3 | TGCGCCAGCAGCCAAGGGACAGGGGGAAGTCAGCCCCAGCATTTT | CASSQGTGGSQPQHF
TRBJ2-3 | NA | once | TRBV7-9 | TGTGCCAGCAGCCCATCCATCCCCGGAGGAGGGGATACGCAGTATTTT | CASSPSIPGGGDTQYF
TRBJ2-5 | TRBD1 | NA | TRBV7-2 | TGTGCCAGCAGCTTAAGCGGACAGGGACAAGAGACCCAGTACTTC | CASSLSGQGQETQYF
TRBJ1-1 | NA | NA | TRBV21-1 | TGTGCCAGCAGCCGTCCCGGGACAGGGATGGAGGCTGAAGCTTTCTTT | CASSRPGTGMEAEAFF
TRBJ1-1 | NA | NA | TRBV29-1 | TGCAGCGTTCTTTACTACCCCGAGCGTGACACTGAAGCTTTCTTT | CSVLYYPERDTEAFF
TRBJ2-7 | NA | NA | TRBV11-3 | TGTGCCAGCAGCTTAGGCTGGAGGCGGCAGTACTTC | CASSLGWRRQYF
TRBJ2-2 | TRBD2 | NA | TRBV7-9 | TGTGCCAGCAGCTTAGGGGCGGGGGAGAACACCGGGGAGCTGTTTTTT | CASSLGAGENTGELFF
TRBJ1-5 | NA | NA | TRBV28 | TGTGCCAGCAGAACAGGTCGTACGTGGCAGCCCCAGCATTTT | CASRTGRTWQPQHF
TRBJ1-1 | NA | NA | TRBV7-2 | TGTGCCAGCAGCTTGGTACAGGGCGTTGGTGAAGCTTTCTTT | CASSLVQGVGEAFF
TRBJ2-1 | TRBD2 | NA | TRBV6-5 | TGTGCCAGCAGTAATAGCGGGAGCCGGTTCTTC | CASSNSGSRFF
TRBJ1-5 | TRBD1 | NA | TRBV28 | TGTGCCAGCAGTTCGTCAGGGGGCCCAGATCAGCCCCAGCATTTT | CASSSSGGPDQPQHF
TRBJ1-2 | NA | once | TRBV6-1 | TGTGCCAGCAGTGAAACGGGCTATGGCTACACCTTC | CASSETGYGYTF
TRBJ2-4 | TRBD1 | NA | TRBV5-8 | TGTGCCAGCAGCTGGGGACAGGGTGGCAAAAACATTCAGTACTTC | CASSWGQGGKNIQYF
TRBJ2-7 | NA | NA | TRBV10-3 | TGTGCCATCAGTCCATACGAGACTAGACCTCCCGGCGAGCAGTACTTC | CAISPYETRPPGEQYF